The clone carrying this TCR beta chain has a handful of counts. Its specificity is not known. Uncontrolled infection, other autoimmune disease, pregnancy or lactation excluded patients. Blood was drawn at first hyperthyroidism diagnosis, before any ophthalmopathy symptoms. The investigators amplified TCR beta CDR3 regions from RNA transcripts. TCR CDR3 regions were first amplified by RT-PCR with HTBI primers. TCRdb used MiXCR to reprocess the multiplex PCR reads, holding one entry per CDR3 protein. The table records about 380,000 distinct CDR3 sequences, roughly 14% of them present only once. This specimen belongs to a study of T cells in Graves' hyperthyroidism and ophthalmopathy. Findings and caveats of the study: Expanded thyroid clonotypes (above 0.001) were mostly also found in blood.

The CDR3 runs 18 residues. V was trimmed by 0 bases and J by 1 base, leaving 18 bases between them. The germline V gene encodes CDR1 SGHDT and CDR2 YYEEEE. The V and J genes are TRBV5-6 and TRBJ2-3; tentatively, D is TRBD1 or TRBD2 (5 bases each). The TCR sequence derives from a young man with Graves' hyperthyroidism that later progressed to Graves' ophthalmopathy. The sequencing sample was made of blood. CDR3 region: CASSLALRRGLGTDTQYF. Written as DNA, the CDR3 is TGTGCCAGCAGCTTGGCCCTGCGTCGGGGCCTCGGCACAGATACGCAGTATTTT.